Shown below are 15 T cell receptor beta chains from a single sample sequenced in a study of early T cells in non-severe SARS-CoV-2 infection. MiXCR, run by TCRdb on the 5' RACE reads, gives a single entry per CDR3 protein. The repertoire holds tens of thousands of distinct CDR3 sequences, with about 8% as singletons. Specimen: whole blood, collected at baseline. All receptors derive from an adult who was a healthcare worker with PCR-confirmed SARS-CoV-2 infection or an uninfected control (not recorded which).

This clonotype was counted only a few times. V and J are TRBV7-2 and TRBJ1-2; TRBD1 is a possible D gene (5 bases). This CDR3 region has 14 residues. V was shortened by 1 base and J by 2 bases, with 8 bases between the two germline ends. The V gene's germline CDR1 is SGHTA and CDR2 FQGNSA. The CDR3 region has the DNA TGTGCCAGCAGCTTAGTCCCAGGGAACTATGGCTACACCTTC. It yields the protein CASSLVPGNYGYTF.

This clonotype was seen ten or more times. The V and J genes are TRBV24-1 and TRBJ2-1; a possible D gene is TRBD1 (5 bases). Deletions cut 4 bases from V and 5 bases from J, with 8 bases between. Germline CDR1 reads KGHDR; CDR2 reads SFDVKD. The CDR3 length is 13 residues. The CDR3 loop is CATSDSRDNEQFF. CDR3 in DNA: TGTGCCACCAGTGACTCCAGGGACAATGAGCAGTTCTTC.

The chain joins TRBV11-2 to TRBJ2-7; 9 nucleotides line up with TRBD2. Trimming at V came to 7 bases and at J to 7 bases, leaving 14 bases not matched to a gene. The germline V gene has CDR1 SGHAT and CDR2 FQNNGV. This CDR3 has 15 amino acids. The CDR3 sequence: CASTLPPGLAGEQYF. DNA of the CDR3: TGTGCCAGCACCCTACCACCGGGACTAGCAGGGGAGCAGTACTTC.

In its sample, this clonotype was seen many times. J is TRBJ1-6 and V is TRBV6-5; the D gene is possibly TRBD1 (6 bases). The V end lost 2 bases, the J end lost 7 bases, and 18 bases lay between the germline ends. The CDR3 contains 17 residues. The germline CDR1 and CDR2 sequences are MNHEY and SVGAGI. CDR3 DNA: TGTGCCAGCAGTTACCGGCGGACACAGGGAGGAAATTCACCCCTCCACTTT. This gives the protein CASSYRRTQGGNSPLHF.

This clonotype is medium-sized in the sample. The CDR3 nucleotides are TGTGCCAGCAGCTTAGCGACCCCCTACGAGCAGTACTTC. This gives the protein CASSLATPYEQYF. The chain links TRBV7-2 to TRBJ2-7, with D unclear. The CDR3 covers 13 residues. Germline V gene sequence: CDR1 SGHTA, CDR2 FQGNSA. V was trimmed by 0 bases and J by 2 bases, leaving 5 bases between them.

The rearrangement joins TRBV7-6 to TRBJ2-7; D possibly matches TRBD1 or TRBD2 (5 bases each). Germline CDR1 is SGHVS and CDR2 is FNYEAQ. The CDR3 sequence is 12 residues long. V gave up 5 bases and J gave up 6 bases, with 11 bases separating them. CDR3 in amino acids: CASSREGREQYF. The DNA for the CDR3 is TGTGCCAGCAGCCGCGAGGGGCGCGAGCAGTACTTC.

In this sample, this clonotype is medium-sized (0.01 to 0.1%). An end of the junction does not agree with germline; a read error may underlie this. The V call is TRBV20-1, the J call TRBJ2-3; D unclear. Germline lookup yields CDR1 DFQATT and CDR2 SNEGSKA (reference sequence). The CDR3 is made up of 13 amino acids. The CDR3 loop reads CSARGVSTDTQYF. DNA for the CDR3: TGCAGTGCGAGAGGAGTTAGCACAGATACGCAGTATTTT.

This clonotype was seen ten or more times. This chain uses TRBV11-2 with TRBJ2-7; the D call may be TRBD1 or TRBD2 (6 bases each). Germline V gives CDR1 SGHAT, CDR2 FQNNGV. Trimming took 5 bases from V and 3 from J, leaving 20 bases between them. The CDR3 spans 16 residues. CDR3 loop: CASSGGGTSTYYEQYF. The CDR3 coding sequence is TGTGCCAGCAGCGGAGGGGGAACATCTACATACTACGAGCAGTACTTC. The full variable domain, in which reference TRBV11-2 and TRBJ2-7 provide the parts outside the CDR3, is EAGVAQSPRYKIIEKRQSVAFWCNPISGHATLYWYQQILGQGPKLLIQFQNNGVVDDSQLPKDRFSAERLKGVDSTLKIQPAKLEDSAVYLCASSGGGTSTYYEQYFGPGTRLTVT.

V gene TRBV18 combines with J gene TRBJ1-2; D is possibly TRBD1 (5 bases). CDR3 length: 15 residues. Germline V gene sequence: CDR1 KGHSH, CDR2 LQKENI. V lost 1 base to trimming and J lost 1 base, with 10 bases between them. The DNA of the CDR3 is TGTGCCAGCTCACCACTATCTGACAGTAACTATGGCTACACCTTC. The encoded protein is CASSPLSDSNYGYTF.

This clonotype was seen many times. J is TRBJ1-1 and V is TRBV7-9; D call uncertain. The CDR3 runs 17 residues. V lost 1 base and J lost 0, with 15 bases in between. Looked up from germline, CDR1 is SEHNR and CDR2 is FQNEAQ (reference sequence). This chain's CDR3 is CASSLGRVAFMNTEAFF. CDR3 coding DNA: TGTGCCAGCAGCTTAGGGCGGGTCGCCTTCATGAACACTGAAGCTTTCTTT.

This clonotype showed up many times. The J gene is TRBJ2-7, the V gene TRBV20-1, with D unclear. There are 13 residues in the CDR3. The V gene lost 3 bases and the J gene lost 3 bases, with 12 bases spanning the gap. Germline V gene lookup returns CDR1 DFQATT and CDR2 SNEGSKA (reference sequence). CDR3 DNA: TGCAGTGCTAGGGGCATAGTTGACTACGAGCAGTACTTC. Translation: CSARGIVDYEQYF.

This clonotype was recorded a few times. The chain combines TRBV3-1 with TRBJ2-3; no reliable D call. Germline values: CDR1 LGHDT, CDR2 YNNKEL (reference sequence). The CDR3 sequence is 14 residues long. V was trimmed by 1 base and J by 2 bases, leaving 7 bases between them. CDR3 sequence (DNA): TGTGCCAGCAGCCAAGGCCTCGACACAGATACGCAGTATTTT. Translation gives CASSQGLDTDTQYF.

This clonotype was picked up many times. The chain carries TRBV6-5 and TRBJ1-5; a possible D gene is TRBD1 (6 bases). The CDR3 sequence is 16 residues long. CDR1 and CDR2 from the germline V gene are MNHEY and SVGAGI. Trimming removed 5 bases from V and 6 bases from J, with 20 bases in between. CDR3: CASSPGGLQGGQPQHF. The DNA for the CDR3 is TGTGCCAGCAGTCCTGGGGGTCTACAGGGCGGTCAGCCCCAGCATTTT.

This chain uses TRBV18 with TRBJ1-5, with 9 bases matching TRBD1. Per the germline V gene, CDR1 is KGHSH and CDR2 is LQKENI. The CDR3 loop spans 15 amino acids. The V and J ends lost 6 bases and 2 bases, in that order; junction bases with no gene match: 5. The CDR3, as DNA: TGTGCCAGCTCTTTGGACAGGGGAGGCAATCAGCCCCAGCATTTT. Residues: CASSLDRGGNQPQHF.

The DNA for the CDR3 is TGTGCCAGCAGCCAAGAGACTAGCGGGGGGGCAGAGACCCAGTACTTC. Protein: CASSQETSGGAETQYF. This chain connects TRBV4-2 to TRBJ2-5, with TRBD2 matching over 14 bases. J gave up 4 bases and V 0 bases, and 1 base lay outside the gene matches. The CDR3 totals 16 residues. Germline V gene sequence: CDR1 LGHNA, CDR2 YNFKEQ.